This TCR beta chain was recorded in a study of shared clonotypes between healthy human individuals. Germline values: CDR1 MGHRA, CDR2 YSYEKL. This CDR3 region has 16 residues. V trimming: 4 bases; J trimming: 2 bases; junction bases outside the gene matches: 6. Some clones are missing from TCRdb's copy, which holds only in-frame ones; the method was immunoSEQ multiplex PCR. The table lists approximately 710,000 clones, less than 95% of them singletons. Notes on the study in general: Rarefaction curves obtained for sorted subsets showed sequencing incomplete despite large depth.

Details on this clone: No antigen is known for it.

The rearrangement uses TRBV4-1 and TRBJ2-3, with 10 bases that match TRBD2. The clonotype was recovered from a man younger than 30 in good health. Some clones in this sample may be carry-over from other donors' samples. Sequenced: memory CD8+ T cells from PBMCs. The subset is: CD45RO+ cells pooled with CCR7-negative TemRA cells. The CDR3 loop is CASSPKGLAFTDTQYF. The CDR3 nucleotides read TGCGCCAGCAGCCCGAAGGGACTAGCGTTCACAGATACGCAGTATTTT.